The clone carrying this T cell receptor beta chain has only a few counts. Its antigen is currently unknown. This sample was included in a study of T cells in localized non-small cell lung cancer. Overall study findings and caveats: Appearances in adjacent lung were noted for a median approximately 50 of the top 100 tumor clones. Higher blood T cell density tracked longer overall survival.

V was clipped by 10 bases and J by 3 bases, with 16 bases between them. The CDR3 totals 13 residues. Looked up from germline, CDR1 is ENHRY and CDR2 is SYGVKD. Assay: immunoSEQ multiplex PCR; the TCRdb copy retains only in-frame clones and omits some. The repertoire holds thousands of clones, with roughly a third as singletons. The sequenced sample was lung tumor tissue, obtained before any cancer treatment. The clonotype comes from a male donor aged 60 or older with stage I squamous cell lung carcinoma. This chain joins TRBV10-3 and TRBJ2-7; weak D call: TRBD1 (6 bases). CDR3 nucleotides: TGTGCCAGTATGCGACAGGTAGGCTACGAGCAGTACTTC. Encoded protein: CASMRQVGYEQYF.